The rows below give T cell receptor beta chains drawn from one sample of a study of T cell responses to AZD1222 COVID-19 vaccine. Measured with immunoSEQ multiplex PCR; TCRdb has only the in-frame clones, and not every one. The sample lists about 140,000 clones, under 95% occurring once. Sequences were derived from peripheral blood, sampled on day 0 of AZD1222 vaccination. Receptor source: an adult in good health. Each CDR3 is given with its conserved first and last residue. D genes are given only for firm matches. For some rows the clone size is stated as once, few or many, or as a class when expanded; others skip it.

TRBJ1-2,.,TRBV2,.,CASSELGEGSHGYTF,TGTGCCAGCAGTGAATTGGGGGAGGGGAGTCATGGCTACACCTTC
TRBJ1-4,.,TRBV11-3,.,CASSLRAGEKLFF,TGTGCCAGCAGCTTACGGGCTGGTGAAAAACTGTTTTTT
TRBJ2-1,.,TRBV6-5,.,CASSYARNTRTQFF,TGTGCCAGCAGTTACGCAAGGAACACTCGGACGCAGTTCTTC
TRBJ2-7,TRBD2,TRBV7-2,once,CASSHPAGGPYEQYF,TGTGCCAGCAGCCATCCGGCGGGAGGGCCCTACGAGCAGTACTTC
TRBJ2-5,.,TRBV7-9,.,CASRPGAGETQYF,TGTGCCAGCAGACCGGGGGCGGGAGAGACCCAGTACTTC
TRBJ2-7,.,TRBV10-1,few,CASSEQGLAYEQYF,TGCGCCAGCAGTGAGCAGGGACTGGCCTACGAGCAGTACTTC
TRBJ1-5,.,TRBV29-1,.,CSGGEGGQPQHF,TGCAGCGGGGGCGAAGGTGGACAGCCCCAGCATTTT
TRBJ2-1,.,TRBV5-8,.,CASSRVGAIRSYNEQFF,TGTGCCAGCAGCCGCGTGGGGGCGATAAGGTCTTACAATGAGCAGTTCTTC
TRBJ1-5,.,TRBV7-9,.,CASSLDGNQPQHF,TGTGCCAGCAGCTTAGATGGGAATCAGCCCCAGCATTTT
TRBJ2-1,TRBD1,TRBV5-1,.,CASGGTGAYNEQFF,TGCGCCAGCGGAGGGACAGGGGCTTACAATGAGCAGTTCTTC
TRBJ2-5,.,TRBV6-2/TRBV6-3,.,CASSYRLSLETQYF,TGTGCCAGCAGTTACCGGTTGAGTTTAGAGACCCAGTACTTC
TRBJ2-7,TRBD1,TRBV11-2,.,CASSWETGVYEQYF,TGTGCCAGCAGCTGGGAGACAGGGGTCTACGAGCAGTACTTC
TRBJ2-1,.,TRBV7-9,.,CASSRGGSNEQFF,TGTGCCAGCAGCAGGGGCGGAAGCAATGAGCAGTTCTTC
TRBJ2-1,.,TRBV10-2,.,CASSEPGTTFNEQFF,TGCGCCAGCAGTGAGCCCGGGACCACCTTCAATGAGCAGTTCTTC
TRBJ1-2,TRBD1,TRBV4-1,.,CASSQGDRGNYGYTF,TGCGCCAGCAGCCAAGGGGACAGAGGAAACTATGGCTACACCTTC
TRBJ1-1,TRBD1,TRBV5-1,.,CASSVPGQLNTEAFF,TGCGCCAGCAGCGTTCCGGGACAGCTGAACACTGAAGCTTTCTTT
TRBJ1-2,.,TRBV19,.,CASTRQEHYGYTF,TGTGCCAGTACCAGACAGGAGCACTATGGCTACACCTTC
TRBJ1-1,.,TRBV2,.,CASSDRGTHYGEAFF,TGTGCCAGCAGTGATAGAGGCACGCATTACGGTGAAGCTTTCTTT
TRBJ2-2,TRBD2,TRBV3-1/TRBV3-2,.,CASSARLAPIGELFF,TGTGCCAGCAGCGCTCGACTAGCGCCGATCGGGGAGCTGTTTTTT
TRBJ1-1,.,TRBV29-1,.,CSVVVKYTEAFF,TGCAGCGTTGTCGTCAAATACACTGAAGCTTTCTTT
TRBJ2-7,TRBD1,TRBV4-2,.,CASSQNRGDYEQYF,TGTGCCAGCAGCCAGAACAGGGGCGACTACGAGCAGTACTTC
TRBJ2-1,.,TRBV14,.,CASSPTLDVSSYNEQFF,TGTGCCAGCAGCCCCACCCTCGACGTTAGCTCCTACAATGAGCAGTTCTTC
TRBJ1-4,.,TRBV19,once,CARASTNEKLFF,TGTGCCAGAGCCTCGACTAATGAAAAACTGTTTTTT
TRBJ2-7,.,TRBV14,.,CASSHQGFGYEQYF,TGTGCCAGCAGCCATCAGGGCTTTGGGTACGAGCAGTACTTC
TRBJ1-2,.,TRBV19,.,CASSTEMGGRYGYTF,TGTGCCAGTAGTACCGAGATGGGGGGCAGATATGGCTACACCTTC
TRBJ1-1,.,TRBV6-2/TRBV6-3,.,CASSSRVEAFF,TGTGCCAGCAGTAGTCGAGTTGAAGCTTTCTTT
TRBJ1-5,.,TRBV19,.,CASSIGKQGNQPQHF,TGTGCCAGTAGTATTGGGAAACAGGGTAATCAGCCCCAGCATTTT
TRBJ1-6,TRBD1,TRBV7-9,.,CASTMTGNSPLHF,TGTGCCAGCACCATGACAGGGAATTCACCCCTCCACTTT
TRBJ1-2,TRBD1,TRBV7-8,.,CASSLARQGRLRVSF,TGTGCCAGCAGCTTAGCGCGACAGGGTCGCCTCAGGGTATCCTTC
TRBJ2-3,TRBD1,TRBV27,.,CASSQRDRDSDTQYF,TGTGCCAGCAGTCAGCGGGACAGGGACTCAGATACGCAGTATTTT
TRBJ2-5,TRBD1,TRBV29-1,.,CSGVAMRGQGRFVETQYF,TGCAGCGGCGTAGCGATGAGGGGACAGGGGCGATTCGTTGAGACCCAGTACTTC
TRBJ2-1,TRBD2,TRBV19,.,CASIPQLAGPNEQFF,TGTGCCAGTATTCCTCAGCTAGCGGGGCCCAATGAGCAGTTCTTC
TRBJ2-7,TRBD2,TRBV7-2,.,CASSLEASGASYEQYF,TGTGCCAGCAGCTTAGAGGCTAGCGGGGCCTCCTACGAGCAGTACTTC
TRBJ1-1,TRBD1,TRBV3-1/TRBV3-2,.,CASSQKTGSWAFF,TGTGCCAGCAGCCAAAAGACAGGGAGTTGGGCTTTCTTT
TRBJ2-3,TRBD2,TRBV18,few,CASSPRTSPGDTQYF,TGTGCCAGCTCACCACGGACTAGCCCCGGAGATACGCAGTATTTT
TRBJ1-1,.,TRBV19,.,CASSVTGMNTEAFF,TGTGCCAGTAGTGTCACAGGAATGAACACTGAAGCTTTCTTT
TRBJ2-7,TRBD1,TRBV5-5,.,CASSLETGIFYEQYF,TGTGCCAGCAGCTTGGAGACAGGGATATTCTACGAGCAGTACTTC
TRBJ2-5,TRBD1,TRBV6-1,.,CASSEYRGAETQYF,TGTGCCAGCAGTGAATACAGGGGGGCCGAGACCCAGTACTTC
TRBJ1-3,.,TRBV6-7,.,CAGGEGGNTIYF,TGTGCCGGAGGGGAGGGAGGAAACACCATATATTTT
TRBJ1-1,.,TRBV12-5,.,CASGLVRMGENTEAFF,TGTGCTAGTGGTTTGGTACGGATGGGGGAGAACACTGAAGCTTTCTTT
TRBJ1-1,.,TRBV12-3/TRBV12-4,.,CASSLHRAEAFF,TGTGCCAGCAGTCTCCATAGGGCTGAAGCTTTCTTT
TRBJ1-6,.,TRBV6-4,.,CASSGRTGRPLHF,TGTGCCAGCAGTGGAAGGACGGGTAGACCCCTCCACTTT
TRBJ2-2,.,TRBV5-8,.,CASSFRTANTGELFF,TGTGCCAGCAGCTTCCGGACAGCGAACACCGGGGAGCTGTTTTTT
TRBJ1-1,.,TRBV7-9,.,CASSFFQGNTEAFF,TGTGCCAGCAGCTTTTTTCAGGGGAACACTGAAGCTTTCTTT
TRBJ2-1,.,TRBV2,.,CASRIELGQFF,TGTGCCAGCAGGATAGAATTGGGGCAGTTCTTC